Listed here are 12 T cell receptor beta chains from one sample, sequenced in a study of T cells after yellow fever vaccination. From the 5' RACE reads, TCRdb called clonotypes with MiXCR, one entry per CDR3 protein. The sample has approximately 27,000 distinct CDR3 sequences, 5.5% seen once. The sample here was PBMCs, either bulk or a sorted T-cell subset (CD4+, CD8+, memory, or dextramer-sorted; not recorded which), taken 15 days after the yellow fever booster vaccination. The source is a man in his thirties or forties who received the YFV17D yellow fever vaccine.

This clonotype was recorded a few times. The chain has TRBV6-5 and TRBJ2-7; 13 positions match TRBD2. J lost 0 bases, V lost 8 bases, and 10 bases had no gene match. Germline V gene lookup returns CDR1 MNHEY and CDR2 SVGAGI. This CDR3 region has 17 residues. CDR3 residues: CASRGLAGRAGSYEQYF. The DNA of the CDR3 is TGTGCCAGCCGGGGACTAGCGGGGAGGGCGGGCTCCTACGAGCAGTACTTC.

This clonotype was observed many times. The DNA for the CDR3 is TGTGCCAGCACCCTCGACTGGCTGACAGAGACCCAGTACTTC. This gives the protein CASTLDWLTETQYF. The chain recombines TRBV11-2 with TRBJ2-5; D unresolved. Germline V gene lookup returns CDR1 SGHAT and CDR2 FQNNGV. The CDR3 has 14 amino acids. Trimming stripped 7 bases from V and 4 bases from J, with 16 bases between.

This clonotype appeared a few times. The J gene is TRBJ2-7, the V gene TRBV6-5; TRBD2 matches 8 bases. The CDR3 loop spans 16 amino acids. Trimming removed 2 bases from V and 0 bases from J; junction bases left unmatched: 6. The germline CDR1 and CDR2 sequences are MNHEY and SVGAGI. The CDR3 bases are TGTGCCAGCAGTTACGGTAGTAGCGGGGTCTCCTACGAGCAGTACTTC. This gives the protein CASSYGSSGVSYEQYF.

This clonotype was seen many times. The gene calls are TRBV11-2 and TRBJ1-2, with D uncertain. Germline CDR1 reads SGHAT; CDR2 reads FQNNGV. Trimming cost V 0 bases and J 0 bases, with 8 bases left between them. This CDR3 has 15 residues. Here the CDR3 reads CASSLEGSSNYGYTF. In DNA, the CDR3 is TGTGCCAGCAGCTTAGAGGGTTCCTCTAACTATGGCTACACCTTC.

A note on this clonotype: A much bigger clone sits one base away, suggesting this may be a read error. The chain couples TRBV5-5 to TRBJ1-2; TRBD1 is a possible D gene (5 bases). Germline lookup yields CDR1 SGHKS and CDR2 YYEKEE (reference sequence). The CDR3 has 12 residues. The V and J ends lost 3 bases and 8 bases respectively, with 11 bases between them. CDR3 loop: CASSWRGEGYTF. For the CDR3, the DNA is TGTGCCAGCAGCTGGCGGGGGGAAGGCTACACCTTC.

This clonotype was detected many times. This chain joins TRBV19 and TRBJ1-3; D may be TRBD1 (6 bases). V lost 7 bases to trimming and J lost 2 bases, with 9 bases between them. The germline gives CDR1 LNHDA, CDR2 SQIVND (reference sequence). This CDR3 comprises 13 residues. The CDR3 region is CASIRGPGNTIYF. In DNA, the CDR3 is TGTGCCAGTATCCGGGGGCCTGGAAACACCATATATTTT.

This clonotype was detected many times. This chain joins TRBV10-3 and TRBJ2-2, with 7 bases aligning to TRBD2. CDR1 and CDR2 from the germline V gene are ENHRY and SYGVKD. The CDR3 loop spans 14 amino acids. V trimming: 6 bases; J trimming: 4 bases; junction bases outside the gene matches: 5. In DNA, the CDR3 is TGTGCCATCAGGGCCAGCGGGACCACCGGGGAGCTGTTTTTT. It yields the protein CAIRASGTTGELFF.

There are many counts of this clonotype. This rearrangement joins TRBV7-2 to TRBJ2-5; 7 bases line up with TRBD1. Germline V gene sequence: CDR1 SGHTA, CDR2 FQGNSA. The junction had 7 bases not matched to a gene; V was cut back by 6 bases and J by 3 bases. The CDR3 runs 14 residues. CDR3 amino acids: CASRPNRGKETQYF. CDR3 DNA: TGTGCCAGCAGGCCCAACAGGGGTAAAGAGACCCAGTACTTC.

This clonotype occurred many times. The chain uses TRBV27 and TRBJ2-1; 13 nucleotides match TRBD2. This CDR3 has 15 residues. V was clipped by 8 bases and J by 8 bases; unmatched bases: 9. Looked up from germline, CDR1 is MNHEY and CDR2 is SMNVEV (reference sequence). CDR3 DNA sequence: TGTGCCAGCTTCATTACTAGCGGGAGGGCCCATGAGCAGTTCTTC. Translated, it gives CASFITSGRAHEQFF.

This clonotype was detected many times. CDR3 sequence reads: CASSLAGQPGIYGYTF. CDR3 DNA: TGTGCCAGCAGCCTCGCGGGACAGCCTGGTATTTATGGCTACACCTTC. The chain joins TRBV5-5 to TRBJ1-2; 7 nucleotides line up with TRBD1. Germline values: CDR1 SGHKS, CDR2 YYEKEE (reference sequence). The CDR3 sequence is 16 residues long. V shed 4 bases, J shed 5 bases, and the junction held 14 bases outside the gene matches.

As regards this clonotype: With a much larger clone just one base away, this may be a read error. The chain recombines TRBV13 with TRBJ2-4, with D possibly matching TRBD2 (6 bases). V lost 5 bases to trimming and J lost 5 bases, with 16 bases between them. Germline CDR1 PRHDT, CDR2 FYEKMQ (reference sequence). The CDR3 runs 15 residues. In nucleotides, the CDR3 is TGTGCCAGCAGCGCGGGGCGGGACCCCCAAAACATTCAGTACTTC. This encodes CASSAGRDPQNIQYF. The variable domain in full, completed from reference TRBV13 and TRBJ2-4, reads AAGVIQSPRHLIKEKRETATLKCYPIPRHDTVYWYQQGPGQDPQFLISFYEKMQSDKGSIPDRFSAQQFSDYHSELNMSSLELGDSALYFCASSAGRDPQNIQYFGAGTRLSVL.

This clonotype was recorded at least ten times. The chain couples TRBV15 to TRBJ2-5; D assignment may be TRBD1 or TRBD2 (5 bases each). Deletions cut 0 bases from V and 7 bases from J, with 12 bases between. Per germline, CDR1 LNHNV and CDR2 YYDKDF (reference sequence). This CDR3 is 14 amino acids long. Here the CDR3 DNA reads TGTGCCACCAGCAGAGATCCTGGGGGTGGGACCCAGTACTTC. It specifies CATSRDPGGGTQYF. The full variable domain, its missing parts supplied by reference TRBV15 and TRBJ2-5, is DAMVIQNPRYQVTQFGKPVTLSCSQTLNHNVMYWYQQKSSQAPKLLFHYYDKDFNNEADTPDNFQSRRPNTSFCFLDIRSPGLGDTAMYLCATSRDPGGGTQYFGPGTRLLVL.